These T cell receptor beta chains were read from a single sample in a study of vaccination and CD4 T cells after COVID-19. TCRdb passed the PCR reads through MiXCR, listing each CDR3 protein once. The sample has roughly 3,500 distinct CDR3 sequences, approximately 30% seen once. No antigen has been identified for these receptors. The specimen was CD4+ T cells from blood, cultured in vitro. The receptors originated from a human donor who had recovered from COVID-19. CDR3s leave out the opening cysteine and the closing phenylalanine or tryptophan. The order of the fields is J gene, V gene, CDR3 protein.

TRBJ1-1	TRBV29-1	SVEDRSKAF
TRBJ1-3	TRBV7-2	ASSSLTGYTIY
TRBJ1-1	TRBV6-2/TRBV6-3	ASRAGDLNTEAF
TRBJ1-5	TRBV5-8	ASSPGTGVTRVGNQPQH
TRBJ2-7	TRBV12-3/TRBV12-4	ASSVGQPGEQY
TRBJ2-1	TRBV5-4	ASSLEASGSEQF
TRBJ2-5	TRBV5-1	ASSFAGGRQETQY
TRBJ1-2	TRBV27	ASSFRQNKGYT
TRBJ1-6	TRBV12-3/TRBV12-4	ASSSSGSNSPLH
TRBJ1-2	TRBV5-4	ASSLAIRANYGYT
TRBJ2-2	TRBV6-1	ASSDSRDRANTGELF
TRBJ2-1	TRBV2	ATSASEGYNEQF
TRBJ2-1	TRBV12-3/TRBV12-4	ASTPRGTDNEQF
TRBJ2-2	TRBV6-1	ASSGAGAGELF
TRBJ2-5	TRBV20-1	SASQQRAEQETQY
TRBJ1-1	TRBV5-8	ATPPLVGYRAEAF
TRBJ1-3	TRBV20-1	SASGGERNTIY
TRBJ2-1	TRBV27	ASSTTSGGATQF
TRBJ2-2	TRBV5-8	ASSYGLQGYAGELF
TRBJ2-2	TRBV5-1	ASSLMGVNTGELF
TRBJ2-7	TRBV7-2	ASSLSSYEQY
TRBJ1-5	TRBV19	ASSRGDSNQPQH
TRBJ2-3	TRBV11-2	ASSLDSGTSGGVTDTQY
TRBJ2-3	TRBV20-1	SALTSGLADTQY
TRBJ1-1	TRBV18	ASSPGRQASTEAF
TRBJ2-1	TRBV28	ASRLTGRVVPRGQF
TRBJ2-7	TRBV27	ASSASGGNEQY
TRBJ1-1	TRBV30	AWSRTGGDTEAF
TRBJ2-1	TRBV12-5	ASGLDNNEQF
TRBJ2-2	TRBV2	ASNRDSGAGELF
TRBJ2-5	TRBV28	ASSSWGKAQETQY
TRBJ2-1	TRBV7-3	ASRRNPSDEQF
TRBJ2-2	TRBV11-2	ASRRGVLTGELF
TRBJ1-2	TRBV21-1	ASNDIGGFGGYT
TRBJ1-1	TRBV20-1	SARDNGGGGTEAF
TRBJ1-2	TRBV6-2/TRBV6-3	ASSTLGDGYT
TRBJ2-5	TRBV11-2	ASSPGGTRTETQY
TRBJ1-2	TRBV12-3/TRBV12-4	ASSRLLSGYGYT
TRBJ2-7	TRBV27	ASSAQTSGGAKQY
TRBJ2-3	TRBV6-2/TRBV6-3	ASSGPFDTDTQY
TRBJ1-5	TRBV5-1	ASSTRQGTSNQPQH
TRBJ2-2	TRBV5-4	ASSLEGYTGELF
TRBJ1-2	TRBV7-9	ASSPQRTEDYGYT
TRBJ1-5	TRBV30	ACTGGGGQPQH
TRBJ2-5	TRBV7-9	ASRPTRPQETQY
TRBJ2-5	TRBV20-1	SALPTSPAGETQY
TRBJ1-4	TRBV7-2	ASSPVQGAREKLF
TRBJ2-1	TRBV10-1	ASSGGGLNEQF
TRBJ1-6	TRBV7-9	ASSSTGDSPLH
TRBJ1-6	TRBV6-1	ATRTGAYNSPLH
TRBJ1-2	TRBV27	ASARPGDTNYGYT
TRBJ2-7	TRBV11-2	ASSSRTVSVNEQY
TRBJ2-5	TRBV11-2	ASSLGHPGTSGEETQY
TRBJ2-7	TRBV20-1	SAEQGGRSYEQY